These 7 T cell receptor beta chains were sequenced from one sample in a study of somatic mutations in cytotoxic T cells in rheumatoid arthritis. The assay was immunoSEQ multiplex PCR, and TCRdb's table has in-frame clones only and misses some. Here the sample spans some 20,000 clones, around 79% being singletons. The sample comprised CD8+ T cells sorted from blood. The receptor source for this set is an older woman in good health.

This chain's CDR3 is CASSGDGRGNQPQHF. In DNA form, the CDR3 reads TGTGCCAGCAGTGGTGACGGACGGGGCAATCAGCCCCAGCATTTT. This rearrangement joins TRBV6-1 to TRBJ1-5; D is undetermined. The length of the CDR3 is 15 residues. The germline CDR1 and CDR2 sequences are MNHNS and SASEGT. Trimming took 4 bases from V and 2 from J, leaving 12 bases between them.

This chain uses TRBV13 with TRBJ2-1; TRBD2 aligns across 9 bases. After removal of 9 bases from V and 3 bases from J, the junction contained 6 bases not matched to a gene. This CDR3 spans 14 amino acids. Germline V gene data show CDR1 as PRHDT and CDR2 as FYEKMQ (reference sequence). The CDR3: CASEAGGIYNEQFF. CDR3 DNA sequence: TGTGCCAGTGAAGCGGGGGGAATCTACAATGAGCAGTTCTTC.

The V call is TRBV7-9, the J call TRBJ2-7; TRBD2 aligns across 9 bases. The CDR3 extends over 15 amino acids. V shed 4 bases, J shed 0 bases, and the junction held 4 bases outside the gene matches. Germline loops: CDR1 SEHNR, CDR2 FQNEAQ (reference sequence). In DNA form, the CDR3 reads TGTGCCAGCAGCTATCTAGCGGGGAGCTCCTACGAGCAGTACTTC. It codes for CASSYLAGSSYEQYF.

This clone has more than one count but fewer than ten. The V and J genes are TRBV2 and TRBJ2-7; D perhaps matches TRBD1 (5 bases). This CDR3 contains 14 residues. Deletions cut 5 bases from V and 7 bases from J, with 18 bases between. Germline V gene lookup returns CDR1 SNHLY and CDR2 FYNNEI. CDR3 in amino acids: CASSNIQVSREQYF. The CDR3 DNA sequence: TGTGCCAGCAGTAATATACAGGTGTCTAGGGAGCAGTACTTC.

CDR3 region: CASSPGTGYNEQFF. CDR3 in DNA: TGTGCCAGCAGCCCAGGGACAGGATACAATGAGCAGTTCTTC. The chain links TRBV9 to TRBJ2-1, with 8 bases that match TRBD1. Germline V gene data show CDR1 as SGDLS and CDR2 as YYNGEE. J lost 4 bases, V lost 4 bases, and 4 bases had no gene match. The CDR3 runs 14 residues.

V is TRBV2 and J is TRBJ1-1; 7 nucleotides align to TRBD1. This CDR3 has 14 amino acids. The germline CDR1 and CDR2 sequences are SNHLY and FYNNEI. The V gene end was trimmed by 3 bases and the J gene end by 3 bases; junction bases not matched to a gene: 4. The chain's CDR3 is CASSEDRLDTEAFF. The CDR3 nucleotides read TGTGCCAGCAGTGAGGACAGGTTGGACACTGAAGCTTTCTTT.

The chain joins TRBV7-8 to TRBJ2-1, with TRBD2 matching over 10 bases. Germline lookup yields CDR1 SGHVS and CDR2 FQNEAQ. The CDR3 has 15 amino acids. V lost 4 bases and J lost 0; bases outside the gene matches: 0. The CDR3 reads CASSSSGGSYNEQFF. The CDR3 DNA reads TGTGCCAGCAGCTCTAGCGGGGGCTCCTACAATGAGCAGTTCTTC.